These 24 T cell receptor beta chains share one sample of origin, sequenced in a study of blood T cell repertoires in COVID-19. The table came from immunoSEQ multiplex PCR; TCRdb's copy has only in-frame clones and leaves some out. The data show 60,000 to 70,000 clones, 75% to 95% seen once. Material for sequencing was peripheral blood. These receptors were taken from a human donor with active COVID-19. The donor label of this sample is uncertain.

This chain joins TRBV7-2 and TRBJ1-4; tentatively, D is TRBD1 (5 bases). Germline lookup yields CDR1 SGHTA and CDR2 FQGNSA. This CDR3 has 15 amino acids. V was cut by 3 bases and J by 8 bases, with 16 bases left in between. The CDR3 DNA follows: TGTGCCAGCAGCTTTGGAGGGACGGTGGGGGAAAAACTGTTTTTT. It translates to CASSFGGTVGEKLFF.

This sequence joins TRBV6-5 and TRBJ2-3; possibly TRBD1 for D (5 bases). V was shortened by 8 bases and J by 2 bases, with 8 bases between the two germline ends. The CDR3 extends over 12 amino acids. Germline V gene lookup returns CDR1 MNHEY and CDR2 SVGAGI. The CDR3 bases are TGTGCCAGCGGACAACTCACAGATACGCAGTATTTT. Its protein product is CASGQLTDTQYF.

The V call is TRBV20-1, the J call TRBJ2-3; D uncertain. The CDR3 length is 14 residues. V lost 3 bases, J lost 1 base, and 11 bases lay in between. Germline CDR1 reads DFQATT; CDR2 reads SNEGSKA (reference sequence). The CDR3 nucleotides are TGCAGTGCTAGTAAATCGTCGGGCACAGATACGCAGTATTTT. It is translated as CSASKSSGTDTQYF.

The V call is TRBV4-1, the J call TRBJ1-6; perhaps TRBD1 as D (5 bases). V shed 0 bases and J shed 9 bases, with 15 bases lying between them. This CDR3 has 16 residues. Looked up from germline, CDR1 is MGHRA and CDR2 is YSYEKL. In nucleotides, the CDR3 is TGCGCCAGCAGCCAAGAAGGATTGGGGGGTGGTTCACCCCTCCACTTT. This translates into CASSQEGLGGGSPLHF.

DNA for the CDR3: TGTGCCAGCAGGGAGGGAGCGGGGCCCACAGATACGCAGTATTTT. Translated, it gives CASREGAGPTDTQYF. The chain joins TRBV2 to TRBJ2-3; TRBD2 agrees at 7 bases. Trimming at V came to 6 bases and at J to 2 bases, leaving 8 bases not matched to a gene. This CDR3 is 15 amino acids long. In germline, CDR1 is SNHLY, CDR2 FYNNEI.

This chain connects TRBV28 to TRBJ2-7; 10 bases agree with TRBD1. V was clipped by 10 bases and J by 6 bases; unmatched bases: 12. Germline assignment: CDR1 MDHEN and CDR2 SYDVKM. The CDR3 totals 14 residues. CDR3 nucleotides: TGTGCCATAGGCCACCCGGACAGGGGGTCCGAGCAGTACTTC. It encodes CAIGHPDRGSEQYF.

In this sample, this clone turned up once. The CDR3 is CASSSRDRATDTQYF. For the CDR3, the DNA is TGTGCCAGCAGCTCCCGGGACAGGGCCACAGATACGCAGTATTTT. The V gene is TRBV11-2, the J gene TRBJ2-3; 9 positions match TRBD1. The V gene's germline CDR1 is SGHAT and CDR2 FQNNGV. This CDR3 has 15 residues. After removal of 4 bases from V and 2 bases from J, the junction contained 4 bases not matched to a gene.

DNA of the CDR3: TGCGCCAGCAGCAGACTGACTAATGAAAAACTGTTTTTT. This codes for CASSRLTNEKLFF. The chain combines TRBV4-3 with TRBJ1-4, with D unclear. V lost 5 bases and J lost 2, with 6 bases in between. The CDR3 contains 13 residues. The germline gives CDR1 LGHNA, CDR2 YSLEER.

The chain links TRBV7-9 to TRBJ1-1, with D possibly TRBD1 on 6 matching bases. The germline gives CDR1 SEHNR, CDR2 FQNEAQ (reference sequence). V lost 1 base to trimming and J lost 1 base, with 10 bases between them. This CDR3 contains 15 residues. The CDR3 sequence is CASSLVTDRNTEAFF. CDR3 DNA sequence: TGTGCCAGCAGCTTAGTCACGGACAGGAACACTGAAGCTTTCTTT.

The J gene is TRBJ1-4, the V gene TRBV7-9, with D tentatively TRBD1 (5 bases). Germline V gene data show CDR1 as SEHNR and CDR2 as FQNEAQ (reference sequence). V lost 1 base and J lost 3, with 9 bases in between. This CDR3 comprises 15 residues. This CDR3 is CASSLVPGANEKLFF. As DNA, the CDR3 is TGTGCCAGCAGCTTAGTCCCGGGGGCTAATGAAAAACTGTTTTTT.

This rearrangement joins TRBV3-1 (or the pseudogene TRBV3-2) to TRBJ2-7, with 9 bases aligning to TRBD2. Germline loops: CDR1 LGHDT, CDR2 YNNKEL (reference sequence). The J segment lost 2 bases and the V segment lost 3 bases, leaving 2 bases of the junction unmatched. The CDR3 runs to 14 residues. For the CDR3, the DNA is TGTGCCAGCAGCCAGGGACTAGCTACCTACGAGCAGTACTTC. Protein sequence: CASSQGLATYEQYF.

V usage is TRBV14 and J usage is TRBJ2-3; 11 bases agree with TRBD2. CDR1 and CDR2 (germline): SGHDN, FVKESK. The trim removed 4 bases at V and 2 bases at J, leaving 5 bases unmatched. The CDR3 runs 16 residues. For the CDR3, the DNA is TGTGCCAGCAGCCTTTTAGCGGGAGGGGACACAGATACGCAGTATTTT. The encoded protein is CASSLLAGGDTDTQYF.

The genes are TRBV14 and TRBJ2-7; 7 bases agree with TRBD1. CDR1 is SGHDN and CDR2 is FVKESK in the germline V gene. This CDR3 is built from 14 residues. After removal of 3 bases from V and 3 bases from J, the junction contained 5 bases not matched to a gene. This chain's CDR3 is CASSQATGFYEQYF. The CDR3 DNA reads as TGTGCCAGCAGCCAGGCGACAGGGTTCTACGAGCAGTACTTC.

The CDR3 region is CASRASGRASGDTQYF. The CDR3 coding sequence is TGCGCCAGCAGGGCTAGCGGGAGGGCCTCTGGAGATACGCAGTATTTT. J is TRBJ2-3 and V is TRBV5-1; TRBD2 agrees at 12 bases. The CDR3 extends over 16 amino acids. Germline assignment: CDR1 SGHRS and CDR2 YFSETQ. The junction had 9 bases not matched to a gene; V was cut back by 5 bases and J by 5 bases. Supplemented by reference TRBV5-1 and TRBJ2-3, the full variable domain reads KAGVTQTPRYLIKTRGQQVTLSCSPISGHRSVSWYQQTPGQGLQFLFEYFSETQRNKGNFPGRFSGRQFSNSRSEMNVSTLELGDSALYLCASRASGRASGDTQYFGPGTRLTVL.

This chain uses TRBV6-4 with TRBJ2-1; TRBD2 aligns across 10 bases. CDR3 length: 15 residues. Germline V gene lookup returns CDR1 MRHNA and CDR2 SNTAGT. The J segment lost 7 bases and the V segment lost 5 bases, leaving 8 bases of the junction unmatched. The CDR3: CASSTLAGVWNEQFF. The CDR3 DNA is TGTGCCAGCAGTACTCTAGCGGGAGTTTGGAATGAGCAGTTCTTC.

This chain connects TRBV6-5 to TRBJ1-4; D is unresolved. V was shortened by 3 bases and J by 12 bases, with 11 bases between the two germline ends. The V gene's germline CDR1 is MNHEY and CDR2 SVGAGI. This CDR3 comprises 12 residues. The CDR3 sequence: CASSYGEGQLFF. DNA of the CDR3: TGTGCCAGCAGTTATGGTGAGGGCCAACTGTTTTTT.

This chain joins TRBV10-1 and TRBJ1-1, with TRBD1 as a possible D gene (5 bases). V gave up 6 bases and J gave up 1 base, with 9 bases separating them. The CDR3 runs to 13 residues. Germline loops: CDR1 WNHNN, CDR2 SYGVQD (reference sequence). This CDR3 is CASSSTGNTEAFF. CDR3 coding DNA: TGCGCCAGCAGCTCAACAGGGAACACTGAAGCTTTCTTT.

The J gene is TRBJ2-2, the V gene TRBV5-5; 10 bases fit TRBD1. CDR3 size: 16 residues. Germline V gene sequence: CDR1 SGHKS, CDR2 YYEKEE (reference sequence). The ends lost 4 bases at V and 4 bases at J; junction bases unmatched: 7. The CDR3 DNA follows: TGTGCCAGCAGCCCGACAGGGGGCTTTGTCACCGGGGAGCTGTTTTTT. Residues: CASSPTGGFVTGELFF.

This clone occurred once. This chain joins TRBV4-3 and TRBJ2-3; D is unresolved. V lost 0 bases and J 7 bases, leaving 14 bases between the germline ends. The CDR3 contains 15 residues. Germline values: CDR1 LGHNA, CDR2 YSLEER. The CDR3 nucleotides are TGCGCCAGCAGCCAAGAGGTGGTAGGAGCGCATACGCAGTATTTT. This codes for CASSQEVVGAHTQYF.

The chain combines TRBV28 with TRBJ2-7; 9 bases agree with TRBD1. This CDR3 contains 16 residues. J gave up 5 bases and V 2 bases, and 10 bases lay outside the gene matches. Looked up from germline, CDR1 is MDHEN and CDR2 is SYDVKM. In DNA, the CDR3 is TGTGCCAGCAGTTTACTGGACAGGGGTCTTATCCACGAGCAGTACTTC. Amino acids: CASSLLDRGLIHEQYF. Full variable domain (missing parts from reference TRBV28 and TRBJ2-7): DVKVTQSSRYLVKRTGEKVFLECVQDMDHENMFWYRQDPGLGLRLIYFSYDVKMKEKGDIPEGYSVSREKKERFSLILESASTNQTSMYLCASSLLDRGLIHEQYFGPGTRLTVT.

The chain has TRBV5-1 and TRBJ1-1, with unresolved D. The CDR3 extends over 12 amino acids. Germline CDR1 is SGHRS and CDR2 is YFSETQ. The V end lost 0 bases, the J end lost 10 bases, and 10 bases lay between the germline ends. This CDR3 is CASSLDGRGAFF. The CDR3 bases are TGCGCCAGCAGCTTGGATGGCCGGGGAGCTTTCTTT.

The chain links TRBV10-3 to TRBJ1-4; D remains ambiguous. The CDR3 totals 14 residues. Germline V gene data show CDR1 as ENHRY and CDR2 as SYGVKD. The V and J ends lost 3 bases and 5 bases respectively, with 10 bases between them. The chain's CDR3 is CAISDGELNEKLFF. The DNA of the CDR3 is TGTGCCATCAGTGATGGGGAGCTGAATGAAAAACTGTTTTTT.

A single count supports this clone. J is TRBJ2-2 and V is TRBV9, with 7 bases aligning to TRBD1. Germline V gene lookup returns CDR1 SGDLS and CDR2 YYNGEE. J was trimmed by 4 bases and V by 3 bases; bases with no gene match: 9. The CDR3 has 16 amino acids. The CDR3 reads CASSDRQGHGTGELFF. The CDR3 coding sequence is TGTGCCAGCAGCGACCGACAGGGCCACGGCACCGGGGAGCTGTTTTTT.

The chain combines TRBV14 with TRBJ2-3, with D possibly being TRBD2 (5 bases). Germline V gives CDR1 SGHDN, CDR2 FVKESK. The CDR3 sequence is 17 residues long. Trimming took off 1 base at V and 6 bases at J, with 20 bases between the two ends. The CDR3 region is CASSQGVTSGGRDTQYF. The CDR3 coding sequence is TGTGCCAGCAGCCAAGGGGTCACGAGCGGAGGTCGGGATACGCAGTATTTT.